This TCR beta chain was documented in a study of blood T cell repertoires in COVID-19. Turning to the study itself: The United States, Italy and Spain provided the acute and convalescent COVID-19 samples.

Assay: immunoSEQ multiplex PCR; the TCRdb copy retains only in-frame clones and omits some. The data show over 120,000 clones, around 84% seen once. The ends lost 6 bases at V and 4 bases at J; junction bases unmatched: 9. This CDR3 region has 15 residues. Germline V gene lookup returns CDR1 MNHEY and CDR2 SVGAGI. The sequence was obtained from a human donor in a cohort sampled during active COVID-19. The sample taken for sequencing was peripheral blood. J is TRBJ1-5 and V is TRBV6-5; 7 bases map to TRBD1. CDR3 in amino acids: CASRLRQGLNQPQHF. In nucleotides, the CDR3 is TGTGCCAGCAGACTTCGACAGGGCTTAAATCAGCCCCAGCATTTT.